This T cell receptor (beta chain) derives from a study of CD8 T cells in Susac syndrome. The T cells that were sequenced for TCR beta were CD8+ and CD4+ cells from blood. The patients serving as multiple sclerosis controls were treatment-naive. They had stable or active relapsing-remitting disease and fulfilled revised McDonald criteria. Bulk CD8+ and CD4+ cells came from magnetic negative isolation; CD8+ TEMRA by FACS. Random hexamers were used to reverse transcribe the RNA input (about 0.45 to 1 ug). A multiplex approach, immunoSEQ multiplex PCR, amplified TCR beta CDR3 across 54 Vbeta and 13 Jbeta. TCRdb reanalysed the immunoSEQ multiplex PCR reads using MiXCR and keeps one entry per CDR3 protein. This sample carries about 150,000 distinct CDR3 sequences, around 95% of them seen once, and the ten largest clones take 0.13% to 0.15%. Sequencing was done on a sample of CD8+ T cells from PBMCs. The origin of this receptor is a human donor with multiple sclerosis.

The CDR3 region is CAISQGSGANTQYF. CDR3 nucleotide sequence: TGTGCCATCTCCCAGGGCTCAGGTGCGAATACGCAGTATTTT. The chain links TRBV6-2 or TRBV6-3 to TRBJ2-3; a possible D gene is TRBD1 (5 bases). Germline CDR1 is MNHEY and CDR2 is SVGEGT. The ends were cut back, 10 bases at V and 7 bases at J, with 21 bases in the middle. CDR3 length: 14 residues.